The entry below gives a single TCR beta chain sequence along with its context. What it recognizes is unknown. TCRdb used MiXCR to reprocess the reads, holding one entry per CDR3 protein. This sample carries about 450,000 distinct CDR3 sequences, approximately 33% of them seen once, and the ten largest clones take around 13%. The record originates from a study of T cell repertoires in cytomegalovirus infection. Study overall: CMV infection together with matching HLA type was indicated by public TCR beta signatures. Study observations and caveats: People with CMV and the relevant HLA were identified by cumulative public TCR beta family frequency. CMV-specific TCR beta clonotypes restricted by HLA-C were the ones dominating the ex vivo response.

V lost 2 bases to trimming and J lost 9 bases; unmatched junction nucleotides: 8. From germline, CDR1 is LGHNA and CDR2 YNFKEQ. The CDR3 has 16 residues. Sequenced sample: PBMCs. V gene TRBV4-2 combines with J gene TRBJ1-6; 9 nucleotides align to TRBD1. The clonotype was recovered from a human donor in good health (CMV status not recorded). Some clones in this sample may be carry-over from other donors' samples. The CDR3 spells CASSQPGDRDFSPLHF. In nucleotides, the CDR3 is TGTGCCAGCAGCCAACCTGGGGACAGGGATTTTTCACCCCTCCACTTT.